The clone carrying this T cell receptor beta chain was counted at least ten times. Its antigen is currently unknown. Each patient went into thyroid surgery without having received any treatment. As originally analysed: To classify distant metastasis in papillary thyroid cancer, a model was built from CDR3 differences across clinicopathological groups. TCRdb re-clonotyped the PCR reads via MiXCR. TCRdb, not the authors, supplied the V and J calls. The table records about 40,000 clones, approximately 13% of them present only once. The germline CDR1 and CDR2 sequences are MNHNY and SVGAGI (reference sequence). V was pared by 5 bases and J by 0 bases, with 19 bases of the junction left unmatched. The CDR3 contains 21 residues. This entry belongs to a study of metastatic and nonmetastatic thyroid tumors. The overall study: Across peripheral blood and tumor or nodule tissue samples taken from malignant and benign thyroid patients, the repertoires were compared with one another. Findings and limits, study-wide: Malignant thyroid tumors reportedly exceeded benign nodules significantly in TCR beta diversity, with the difference appearing in blood and tumor.

Sequenced input: blood. The chain recombines TRBV6-6 with TRBJ2-6; 7 positions match TRBD2. This TCR was sampled from a female donor with papillary thyroid cancer or a benign thyroid nodule (not recorded which). Some clones in this sample may be carry-over from other donors' samples. The CDR3 DNA follows: TGTGCCAGCAGTAACCCTAGCGGCAGCGGGCCGCCTCCCTCTGGGGCCAACGTCCTGACTTTC. Residues: CASSNPSGSGPPPSGANVLTF.